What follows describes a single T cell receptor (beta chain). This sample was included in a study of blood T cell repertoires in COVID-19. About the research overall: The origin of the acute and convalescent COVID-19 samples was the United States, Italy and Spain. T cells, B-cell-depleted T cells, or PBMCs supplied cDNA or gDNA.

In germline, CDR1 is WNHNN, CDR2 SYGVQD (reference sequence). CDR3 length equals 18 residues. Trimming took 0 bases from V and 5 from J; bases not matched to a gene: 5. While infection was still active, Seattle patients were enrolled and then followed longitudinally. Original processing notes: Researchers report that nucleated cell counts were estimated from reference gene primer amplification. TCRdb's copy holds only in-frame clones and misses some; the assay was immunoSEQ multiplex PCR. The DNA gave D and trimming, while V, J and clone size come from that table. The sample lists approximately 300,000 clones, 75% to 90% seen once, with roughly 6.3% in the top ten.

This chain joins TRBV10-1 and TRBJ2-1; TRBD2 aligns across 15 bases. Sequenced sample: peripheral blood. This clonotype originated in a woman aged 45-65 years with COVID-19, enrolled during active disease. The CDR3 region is CASSESGLAGGPHNEQFF. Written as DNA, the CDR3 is TGCGCCAGCAGTGAGTCGGGACTAGCGGGAGGACCCCACAATGAGCAGTTCTTC.